The 30 T cell receptor beta chains reported below all come from one sample, sequenced in a study of blood T cell repertoires in COVID-19. The data were produced by immunoSEQ multiplex PCR, yet TCRdb's version contains in-frame clones alone and is incomplete. This sample carries some 220,000 clones, about 86% of them seen once, and the ten largest clones take 1.3%. The sequenced material came from PBMCs or T cells enriched from blood (not recorded which). These TCRs come from a woman aged 40 to 50 with acute COVID-19.

This clone was observed a single time. The V gene is TRBV28, the J gene TRBJ2-7; 9 bases line up with TRBD1. CDR1 and CDR2 (germline): MDHEN, SYDVKM. The V and J ends lost 8 bases and 4 bases, in that order; junction bases with no gene match: 24. CDR3 length: 19 residues. CDR3 sequence: CASLTRSPSIRDRAYEQYF. CDR3 coding DNA: TGTGCCAGCCTCACCCGGAGCCCCAGCATTCGGGACAGGGCTTACGAGCAGTACTTC.

The genes are TRBV7-7 and TRBJ1-1; D is uncertain. V shed 2 bases and J shed 4 bases, with 14 bases lying between them. CDR1 SSHAT and CDR2 FNYEAQ come from the germline V gene (reference sequence). The CDR3 is 15 residues long. CDR3 sequence: CASSLFPRCGTEAFF. Here the CDR3 DNA reads TGTGCCAGCAGCTTATTCCCGCGCTGTGGCACTGAAGCTTTCTTT.

This clone was seen a single time. The V call is TRBV27, the J call TRBJ1-1, with TRBD1 identical over 8 bases. The trim removed 8 bases at V and 10 bases at J, leaving 12 bases unmatched. CDR1 and CDR2 from the germline V gene are MNHEY and SMNVEV (reference sequence). The CDR3 has 13 residues. CDR3 protein: CASAGRDRTGAFF. The CDR3 region has the DNA TGTGCCAGCGCTGGAAGGGACAGGACGGGAGCTTTCTTT.

This sequence joins TRBV7-2 and TRBJ1-5; a weak D match, TRBD1 (5 bases). The germline CDR1 and CDR2 sequences are SGHTA and FQGNSA. Between the trimmed V and J ends, which lost 8 bases and 2 bases, there was a span of 10 bases. The CDR3 contains 13 residues. This CDR3 is CASRGVGNQPQHF. The CDR3 DNA is TGTGCCAGCCGGGGGGTGGGCAATCAGCCCCAGCATTTT.

This clone was observed a few times. The gene calls are TRBV15 and TRBJ1-3; 9 bases align to TRBD1. Germline CDR1 is LNHNV and CDR2 is YYDKDF (reference sequence). CDR3 length equals 16 residues. J lost 4 bases, V lost 5 bases, and 9 bases had no gene match. The CDR3 reads CATSQRTGVSGNTIYF. In DNA form, the CDR3 reads TGTGCCACCAGCCAACGGACAGGGGTATCGGGAAACACCATATATTTT.

This clone was observed a handful of times. The V and J genes are TRBV6-6 and TRBJ2-2; TRBD1 might be the D (5 bases). Trimming took off 7 bases at V and 0 bases at J, with 12 bases between the two ends. The CDR3 consists of 15 residues. In germline, CDR1 is MNHNY, CDR2 SVGAGI (reference sequence). In nucleotides, the CDR3 is TGTGCCAGCACCAAGGGGTCCGCGAACACCGGGGAGCTGTTTTTT. It specifies CASTKGSANTGELFF.

J is TRBJ1-4 and V is TRBV24-1; D ambiguous. CDR1 KGHDR and CDR2 SFDVKD come from the germline V gene. V gave up 3 bases and J gave up 7 bases, with 11 bases separating them. The CDR3 sequence is 14 residues long. CDR3 protein: CATSDSGSGEKLFF. The CDR3, as DNA: TGTGCCACCAGTGATAGTGGGAGCGGTGAAAAACTGTTTTTT.

The chain links TRBV29-1 to TRBJ1-1; no clear D gene. This CDR3 has 13 amino acids. Germline values: CDR1 SQVTM, CDR2 ANQGSEA. V was trimmed by 8 bases and J by 1 base, leaving 14 bases between them. The CDR3 DNA sequence: TGCAGCTCCCAACTAGGCGGGAACACTGAAGCTTTCTTT. Translating gives CSSQLGGNTEAFF.

The chain is built from TRBV5-5 and TRBJ2-1; D is unresolved. Trimming left V 4 bases short and J 3 bases short, with 8 bases between. Germline V gene data show CDR1 as SGHKS and CDR2 as YYEKEE (reference sequence). This CDR3 contains 13 residues. The CDR3 sequence: CASSLPSYNEQFF. The CDR3 DNA is TGTGCCAGCAGCCTCCCCAGCTACAATGAGCAGTTCTTC.

J is TRBJ1-6 and V is TRBV30, with D possibly TRBD1 on 5 matching bases. Germline V gene data show CDR1 as GTSNPN and CDR2 as SVGIG (reference sequence). This CDR3 comprises 13 residues. V lost 3 bases, J lost 4 bases, and 7 bases lay in between. The CDR3 DNA is TGTGCCTGGAGGGAGGGGTATAATTCACCCCTCCACTTT. Encoded protein: CAWREGYNSPLHF.

The chain links TRBV7-9 to TRBJ2-2; 11 positions agree with TRBD2. This CDR3 region has 17 residues. Germline lookup yields CDR1 SEHNR and CDR2 FQNEAQ (reference sequence). The junction had 9 bases not matched to a gene; V was cut back by 5 bases and J by 4 bases. CDR3 nucleotides: TGTGCCAGCAGCGGACTAGCGGGTGCGAGGGCCACCGGGGAGCTGTTTTTT. Protein: CASSGLAGARATGELFF.

The CDR3 DNA reads as TGTGCCAGCAGCTTAGTTATGACAGCTAACTATGGCTACACCTTC. It codes for CASSLVMTANYGYTF. The J gene is TRBJ1-2, the V gene TRBV7-9; a possible D gene is TRBD1 (5 bases). This CDR3 is built from 15 residues. Trimming removed 1 base from V and 0 bases from J, with 9 bases in between. Germline V gene data show CDR1 as SEHNR and CDR2 as FQNEAQ (reference sequence).

The chain is built from TRBV24-1 and TRBJ2-7; 9 bases agree with TRBD1. Losses at the gene ends were 3 bases for V and 3 bases for J; bases not matched to a gene: 14. The germline CDR1 and CDR2 sequences are KGHDR and SFDVKD. The CDR3 covers 18 residues. CDR3 nucleotides: TGTGCCACCAGTGATAGCCGCCTCCGGGACAGGGAAAGCTACGAGCAGTACTTC. This gives the protein CATSDSRLRDRESYEQYF.

The chain employs TRBV28 and TRBJ1-1; the D is unclear. Trimming removed 5 bases at V and 1 base at J, with 11 bases between. CDR1 and CDR2 from the germline V gene are MDHEN and SYDVKM. This CDR3 has 14 residues. The CDR3 DNA follows: TGTGCCAGCAGTGCTCAACGTAGGAACACTGAAGCTTTCTTT. Translation: CASSAQRRNTEAFF.

V is TRBV13 and J is TRBJ1-2; TRBD1 agrees at 7 bases. The CDR3 loop spans 14 amino acids. Germline-derived CDR1 and CDR2 are PRHDT and FYEKMQ (reference sequence). After removal of 0 bases from V and 4 bases from J, the junction contained 2 bases not matched to a gene. This CDR3 is CASSLGQGTYGYTF. The CDR3 DNA is TGTGCCAGCAGCTTAGGACAGGGGACCTATGGCTACACCTTC.

The chain uses TRBV21-1 and TRBJ2-1; the D segment call TRBD1 is taken from the table without a DNA check. TRBV21-1 is an annotated pseudogene. The CDR3 has 11 amino acids. The chain's CDR3 is CASSLEGEAFF. CDR3 DNA sequence: TGTGCCAGCAGCCTCGAAGGGGAAGCGTTCTTC.

The J gene is TRBJ1-1, the V gene TRBV7-9; no clear D gene. Per the germline V gene, CDR1 is SEHNR and CDR2 is FQNEAQ (reference sequence). The CDR3 loop spans 13 amino acids. V lost 2 bases and J 0 bases, leaving 4 bases between the germline ends. In DNA, the CDR3 is TGTGCCAGCAGCTTACAGGTGAACACTGAAGCTTTCTTT. Its protein is CASSLQVNTEAFF.

The chain links TRBV5-4 to TRBJ2-3; 10 bases align to TRBD1. The V segment lost 4 bases and the J segment 4 bases; nucleotides outside the gene matches: 9. There are 16 residues in the CDR3. Germline assignment: CDR1 SGHNT and CDR2 YYREEE (reference sequence). CDR3 DNA: TGTGCCAGCAGCAAGCGACAGGGGGCCCTCCCAGATACGCAGTATTTT. It specifies CASSKRQGALPDTQYF.

V and J are TRBV2 and TRBJ2-1; D is ambiguous. Trimming pared 5 bases from V and 3 bases from J, leaving 8 bases between. Germline values: CDR1 SNHLY, CDR2 FYNNEI. The CDR3 extends over 13 amino acids. CDR3 sequence (DNA): TGTGCCAGCAGTATTACCAGCTACAATGAGCAGTTCTTC. Translating it yields CASSITSYNEQFF.

Only one count was recorded for this clone. The rearrangement links TRBV27 to TRBJ2-3, with D possibly matching TRBD2 (5 bases). The germline V and J ends were trimmed by 7 bases and 4 bases, with 18 bases remaining between them. There are 15 residues in the CDR3. Germline V lookup: CDR1 MNHEY, CDR2 SMNVEV (reference sequence). CDR3 protein: CASKTTPLVPDTQYF. The CDR3, as DNA: TGTGCCAGCAAAACCACCCCACTAGTACCAGATACGCAGTATTTT.

The rearrangement links TRBV19 to TRBJ2-6, with D perhaps matching TRBD2 (6 bases). CDR1 and CDR2 (germline): LNHDA, SQIVND (reference sequence). CDR3 length equals 16 residues. The V end was cut by 6 bases, the J end by 0 bases, with 12 bases between. The CDR3 DNA reads as TGTGCCAGTAGGTGGGGGGTGGCCTCTGGGGCCAACGTCCTGACTTTC. This translates into CASRWGVASGANVLTF.

V and J are TRBV18 and TRBJ2-5; maybe TRBD2 (5 bases). V gave up 5 bases and J gave up 1 base, with 8 bases separating them. Germline CDR1 and CDR2: KGHSH and LQKENI. The CDR3 is 13 amino acids. Written as DNA, the CDR3 is TGTGCCAGCTCATCGGGATTCCAAGAGACCCAGTACTTC. It encodes CASSSGFQETQYF.

The chain has TRBV5-1 and TRBJ2-1; 7 positions match TRBD2. Germline CDR1 reads SGHRS; CDR2 reads YFSETQ. With 2 bases clipped from V and 3 bases from J, the junction kept 5 bases outside the gene matches. CDR3 length equals 15 residues. CDR3 DNA sequence: TGCGCCAGCAGCTTAGTAGCGGGCGGCTACAATGAGCAGTTCTTC. Translating gives CASSLVAGGYNEQFF.

The table lists this clone with a few counts. V gene TRBV28 combines with J gene TRBJ1-2, with TRBD1 matching 10 bases. Germline CDR1 is MDHEN and CDR2 is SYDVKM. Trimming at V came to 5 bases and at J to 4 bases, leaving 7 bases not matched to a gene. The CDR3 contains 15 residues. The CDR3 nucleotides are TGTGCCAGCAGTGAGGGGACAGGGGTCACCTATGGCTACACCTTC. Amino acids: CASSEGTGVTYGYTF.

The chain combines TRBV19 with TRBJ1-5, with D maybe TRBD1 (5 bases). Germline V gives CDR1 LNHDA, CDR2 SQIVND (reference sequence). Trimming removed 1 base from V and 3 bases from J, with 10 bases in between. The CDR3 totals 15 residues. The CDR3 nucleotides read TGTGCCAGTAGTATAGGTCAGGGTCCCAATCAGCCCCAGCATTTT. Amino acid sequence: CASSIGQGPNQPQHF.

The chain links TRBV28 to TRBJ2-1, with 11 bases aligning to TRBD2. Germline V gene data show CDR1 as MDHEN and CDR2 as SYDVKM. The J segment lost 9 bases and the V segment lost 7 bases, leaving 20 bases of the junction unmatched. The CDR3 is made up of 18 amino acids. The CDR3 reads CASIFSQITSGSRVEQFF. The CDR3 DNA is TGTGCCAGCATCTTTTCCCAAATAACTAGCGGGAGTAGGGTTGAGCAGTTCTTC.

This sequence joins TRBV30 and TRBJ2-3, with 7 bases identical to TRBD2. Germline-derived CDR1 and CDR2 are GTSNPN and SVGIG (reference sequence). With V trimmed by 5 bases and J by 0 bases, 8 bases remained unmatched. CDR3 size: 15 residues. The CDR3: CAWGADGRSTDTQYF. In DNA, the CDR3 is TGTGCCTGGGGGGCGGACGGGAGGAGCACAGATACGCAGTATTTT.

This clone has only a few counts. The genes are TRBV4-1 and TRBJ1-2, with D possibly matching TRBD1 (5 bases). Germline V CDR1 and CDR2: MGHRA, YSYEKL. The CDR3 has 16 residues. Trimming cost V 0 bases and J 5 bases, with 16 bases left between them. The CDR3 reads CASSQDQGGTPYGYTF. The CDR3 DNA reads TGCGCCAGCAGCCAAGATCAGGGAGGTACCCCATATGGCTACACCTTC.

The chain couples TRBV28 to TRBJ1-1; TRBD1 aligns across 7 bases. Germline V lookup: CDR1 MDHEN, CDR2 SYDVKM. J lost 4 bases, V lost 6 bases, and 11 bases had no gene match. The CDR3 consists of 15 residues. The DNA for the CDR3 is TGTGCCAGCAGCGAGGAAGGGGGCGGTAGCACTGAAGCTTTCTTT. This sequence encodes CASSEEGGGSTEAFF. The variable domain in full, with the rest retrieved from reference TRBV28 and TRBJ1-1, is DVKVTQSSRYLVKRTGEKVFLECVQDMDHENMFWYRQDPGLGLRLIYFSYDVKMKEKGDIPEGYSVSREKKERFSLILESASTNQTSMYLCASSEEGGGSTEAFFGQGTRLTVV.

The V call is TRBV3-1 (or the pseudogene TRBV3-2), the J call TRBJ1-4; 7 bases map to TRBD1. Germline CDR1 and CDR2: LGHDT and YNNKEL (reference sequence). Unmatched junction bases numbered 10, after V lost 0 bases and J lost 3 bases. CDR3 length: 18 amino acids. This CDR3 is CASSQDPPQGWANEKLFF. The CDR3, as DNA: TGTGCCAGCAGCCAAGACCCCCCACAGGGGTGGGCTAATGAAAAACTGTTTTTT.